A selection of T cell receptor beta chains follows, all from one sample in a study of T cell clonotyping in hematopoietic cell transplantation. Clones were sequenced by immunoSEQ multiplex PCR, and TCRdb holds only the in-frame ones, with some missing. The repertoire holds tens of thousands of clones, with about 85% as singletons. The sample here was peripheral blood mononuclear cells, taken before stem cell transplant. The origin of the receptors is a man aged 60 to 69 with acute myeloid leukemia. Some clones in this sample may be carry-over from other donors' samples. Each CDR3 is given with its conserved first and last residue. A D gene is named only where the DNA matches it firmly. A row's size may be missing; if present it is once, few, many or a size class.

TGCAGTGCTAGAGAGGTAGAGGCCCAGTACTTC	CSAREVEAQYF	TRBJ2-5	TRBV20-1	NA	NA
TGTGCCAGCAACACCGACGGAGCCGGGGCCCAGCATTTT	CASNTDGAGAQHF	TRBJ1-5	TRBV6-1	NA	NA
TGTGCCAGCAGTTTGGGGGGGCTCGGATCTGAAGCTTTCTTT	CASSLGGLGSEAFF	TRBJ1-1	TRBV27	NA	NA
TGTGCCAGCAGCGGCGGACAGGGCGAGTCTTGGGTTGGGGAAAAACTGTTTTTT	CASSGGQGESWVGEKLFF	TRBJ1-4	TRBV5-4	TRBD1	NA
TGCGCCAGCAGCCCGAGGCCAGGGAACCAAGAGACCCAGTACTTC	CASSPRPGNQETQYF	TRBJ2-5	TRBV5-1	NA	NA
TGTGCCAGCAGCTTAGAGGATCCTTGGGTTATAACCGGGGGCTATGGCTACACCTTC	CASSLEDPWVITGGYGYTF	TRBJ1-2	TRBV7-2	NA	NA
TGTGCCATCAGTCACTCGACAGGGCGGGAGCCGTTCTTC	CAISHSTGREPFF	TRBJ2-1	TRBV10-3	NA	NA
TGCGCCAGCAGCTTGGCCCGGGGGGTGGTAAATGAGCAGTTCTTC	CASSLARGVVNEQFF	TRBJ2-1	TRBV5-1	TRBD2	NA
TGTGCCAGCAGCTTAGTCAGAACACAGGGCGGGGAGCTGTTTTTT	CASSLVRTQGGELFF	TRBJ2-2	TRBV7-9	NA	NA
TGCGCTAGCAGCTTAGCAGCTCCACAAGAGACCCAGTACTTC	CASSLAAPQETQYF	TRBJ2-5	TRBV5-1	NA	NA
TGTGCCAGCAGCTTCACCAGGGACTACGAGCAGTACTTC	CASSFTRDYEQYF	TRBJ2-7	TRBV11-2	NA	NA
TGTGCCAGCAGTTACGGGGGACTACAAGAGACCCAGTACTTC	CASSYGGLQETQYF	TRBJ2-5	TRBV6-6	TRBD2	NA
TGCGCCAGCAGCCAGTTAGACATGATATCCTATAATTCACCCCTCCACTTT	CASSQLDMISYNSPLHF	TRBJ1-6	TRBV4-1	NA	once
TGTGCCAGCAGCTTGGACACTCTCTACGAGCAGTACTTC	CASSLDTLYEQYF	TRBJ2-7	TRBV11-2	NA	NA
TGTGCCAGCAGCGCCCAAGGGATCACTGAAGCTTTCTTT	CASSAQGITEAFF	TRBJ1-1	TRBV9	NA	once
TGTGCCAGCAGCCAGACACTAGCGGGGGGGTTCAATACGCAGTATTTT	CASSQTLAGGFNTQYF	TRBJ2-3	TRBV7-2	TRBD2	NA
TGTGCCAGCAGTCCGCGGACCGGCGATGAGCAGTTCTTC	CASSPRTGDEQFF	TRBJ2-1	TRBV6-1	NA	NA
TGTGCCAGCAGTGCGGTCCTCTACGAGCAGTACTTC	CASSAVLYEQYF	TRBJ2-7	TRBV28	NA	NA
TGTGCCAGTAGTATGGTTTCAGGGTCCCCATCCTGGGAGCAGTACTTC	CASSMVSGSPSWEQYF	TRBJ2-7	TRBV19	NA	NA
TGTGCCAGCACCCTAAGGGGCATAGCGGGGAGGGGAGGGGCCAACGTCCTGACTTTC	CASTLRGIAGRGGANVLTF	TRBJ2-6	TRBV28	TRBD2	NA
TGCGCCAGCAGCTTGCGACAGCGCGGTCTTCTGAGCACAGATACGCAGTATTTT	CASSLRQRGLLSTDTQYF	TRBJ2-3	TRBV5-1	NA	NA
TGTGCCAGTACCTCGCAGGGGTATAGCAATCAGCCCCAGCATTTT	CASTSQGYSNQPQHF	TRBJ1-5	TRBV19	NA	NA
TGTGCCAGCAGTAGGGCAGGGGGTACAGGGGAGCTGTTTTTT	CASSRAGGTGELFF	TRBJ2-2	TRBV25-1	TRBD1	NA
TGTGCCAGCAGCGAGGACAGGGCATCCTACGAGCAGTACTTC	CASSEDRASYEQYF	TRBJ2-7	TRBV6-5	TRBD1	NA
TGTGCCAGCAGCCAATATAGCAATCAGCCCCAGCATTTT	CASSQYSNQPQHF	TRBJ1-5	TRBV6-5	NA	NA
TGTGCCAGCAGCCGCCTAGGGTACGAGCAGTACTTC	CASSRLGYEQYF	TRBJ2-7	TRBV7-2	NA	NA
TGTGCCAGCAGCTTTTCAGGAATCGGGGAGCAGTACTTC	CASSFSGIGEQYF	TRBJ2-7	TRBV5-6	NA	few
TGTGCCTGGAGGTGGGAGGGGAGGCGGGAGCAGTACTTC	CAWRWEGRREQYF	TRBJ2-7	TRBV30	TRBD2	NA
TGTGCCACCAAGTCTCCCGGGACAGGGATAAACTATGGCTACACCTTC	CATKSPGTGINYGYTF	TRBJ1-2	TRBV2	TRBD1	NA